This TCR beta chain was sequenced during a study of monozygotic twins with inflammatory bowel disease. General study points: Patient repertoires may carry noise from differing immunosuppressive treatments. IBD patients exhibited fewer clonotypes shared with other individuals than healthy twins, particularly with disease activity. The results supported no single strong signal or clonotype associated with IBD.

As concerns this clonotype: Its antigen is still unknown.

Germline CDR1 and CDR2: KGHDR and SFDVKD. The CDR3 runs 13 residues. Every TCR library consumed around 3,300 ng of total RNA. TCRdb reanalyzed the 5' RACE reads, giving one entry per CDR3 protein sequence and no DNA. Here the sample table reports about 170,000 distinct CDR3 sequences. Sequencing input: blood. J is TRBJ2-1 and V is TRBV24-1. The sequence derives from a human donor with ulcerative colitis or Crohn's disease, or a healthy co-twin of an affected twin (not recorded which). CDR3 loop: CATSDLLINEQFF.